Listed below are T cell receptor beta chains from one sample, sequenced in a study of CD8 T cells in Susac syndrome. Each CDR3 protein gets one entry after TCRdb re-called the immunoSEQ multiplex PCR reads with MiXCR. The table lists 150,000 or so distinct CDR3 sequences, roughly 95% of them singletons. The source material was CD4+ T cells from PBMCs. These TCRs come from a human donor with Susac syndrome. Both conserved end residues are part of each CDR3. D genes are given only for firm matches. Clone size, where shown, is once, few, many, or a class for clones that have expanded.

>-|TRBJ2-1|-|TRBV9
TGTGCCAGCAGCCCCCACGGGAATGAGCAGTTCTTC
CASSPHGNEQFF
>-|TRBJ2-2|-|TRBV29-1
TGCAGCGTTGCGTGGGGCACCGGGGAGCTGTTTTTT
CSVAWGTGELFF
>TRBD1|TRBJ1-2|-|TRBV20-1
TGCAGTGCCTACCCCCCGGGACAGGGCTATGGCTACACCTTC
CSAYPPGQGYGYTF
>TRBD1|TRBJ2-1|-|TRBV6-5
TGTGCCAGCAGTCCCTGGACAGGGGATGGTGAGCAGTTCTTC
CASSPWTGDGEQFF
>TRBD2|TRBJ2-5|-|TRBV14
TGTGCCAGCAGCCAAGTGGTGGGACTAACCCCGGTGTACCAAGAGACCCAGTACTTC
CASSQVVGLTPVYQETQYF
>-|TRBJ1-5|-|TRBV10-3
TGTGCCATCAATGGCGATTCTGGTCAGCCCCAGCATTTT
CAINGDSGQPQHF
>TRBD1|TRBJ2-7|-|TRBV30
TGTGCCTGGCGAGGGACAGGGATCCCCGAGCAGTACTTC
CAWRGTGIPEQYF
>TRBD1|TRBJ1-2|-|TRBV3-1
TGTGCCAGCAGCCCGGACAGGGCCGAGGGCTACACCTTC
CASSPDRAEGYTF
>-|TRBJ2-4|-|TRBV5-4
TGTGCCAGCAGCTCCAAAGGGAGTTCAGAAAACATTCAGTACTTC
CASSSKGSSENIQYF
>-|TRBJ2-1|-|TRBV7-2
TGTGCCAGCAGCCTCCGACTCTCCGATGAGCAGTTCTTC
CASSLRLSDEQFF
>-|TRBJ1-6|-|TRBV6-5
TGTGCCAGCAGTTACTACGTTAATTCACCCCTCCACTTT
CASSYYVNSPLHF
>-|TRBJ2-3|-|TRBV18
TGTGCCAGCTCACCACCGGTCACAGATACGCAGTATTTT
CASSPPVTDTQYF
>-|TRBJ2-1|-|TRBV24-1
TGTGCCACCAGTGATCCTGACAGGGAGCAGTTCTTC
CATSDPDREQFF
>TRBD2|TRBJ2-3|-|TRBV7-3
TGTGCCAGCAGCTTAACGGTCGCGGGAGGAGGTACAGATACGCAGTATTTT
CASSLTVAGGGTDTQYF
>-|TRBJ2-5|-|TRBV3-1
TGTGCCAGCAGCCAAGATCGGATCCAAGAGACCCAGTACTTC
CASSQDRIQETQYF
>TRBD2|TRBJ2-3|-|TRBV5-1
TGCGCCAGCAGCTTAAGCGGGAAGACAGATACGCAGTATTTT
CASSLSGKTDTQYF
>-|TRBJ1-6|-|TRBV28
TGTGCCAGCAGTCGGGTTACAGGGAAGGTCCTCCACTTT
CASSRVTGKVLHF
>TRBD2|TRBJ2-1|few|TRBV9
TGTGCCAGCAGCGTAGGAACGACTAGCGTTGAGCAGTTCTTC
CASSVGTTSVEQFF
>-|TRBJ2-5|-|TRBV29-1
TGCAGCGTCGTGGCTCTGGAGAGAGCGGGGACCCAGTACTTC
CSVVALERAGTQYF
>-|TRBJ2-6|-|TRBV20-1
TGCAGTGCTAGGGGGGAGGGGGCTGGGGCCAACGTCCTGACTTTC
CSARGEGAGANVLTF
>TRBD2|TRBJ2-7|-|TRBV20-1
TGCAGTGCTATACTTAGCGGGAGGAGCTCCTACGAGCAGTACTTC
CSAILSGRSSYEQYF
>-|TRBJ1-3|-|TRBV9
TGTGCCAGCAGCCCCCGGGGACGGATGCCTTCTGGAAACACCATATATTTT
CASSPRGRMPSGNTIYF
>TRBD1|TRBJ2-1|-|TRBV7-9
TGTGCCAGCAGCCCGACAGGGGATGGGGAGCAGTTCTTC
CASSPTGDGEQFF
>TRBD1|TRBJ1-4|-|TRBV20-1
TGCAGTGCTAGAGCCGGGACAGAGAATGAAAAACTGTTTTTT
CSARAGTENEKLFF
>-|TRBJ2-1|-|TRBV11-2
TGTGCCAGCAGACGACCGGGGAAATCAGACAATGAGCAGTTCTTC
CASRRPGKSDNEQFF
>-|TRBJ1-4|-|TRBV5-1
TGCGCCAGCAGCCCAGGACAGCCGAACAATGAAAAACTGTTTTTT
CASSPGQPNNEKLFF
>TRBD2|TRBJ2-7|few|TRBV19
TGTGCCAGTAGTCCGGGAGGTTCCTACGAGCAGTACTTC
CASSPGGSYEQYF
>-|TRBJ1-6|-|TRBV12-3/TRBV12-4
TGTGCCAGCAGTCCCGGTTCACCCCTCCACTTT
CASSPGSPLHF
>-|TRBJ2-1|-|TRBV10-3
TGTGCCACCGGGGCGGGGAGCTCCTACAATGAGCAGTTCTTC
CATGAGSSYNEQFF
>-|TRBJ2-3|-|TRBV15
TGTGCCACCAGCAGAGACCTCAGAGATACGCAGTATTTT
CATSRDLRDTQYF
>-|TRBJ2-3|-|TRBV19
TGTGCCAGTAGTATACGATTCGGGAGACCCACAGATACGCAGTATTTT
CASSIRFGRPTDTQYF
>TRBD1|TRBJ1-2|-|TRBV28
TGTGCCGTCAGGGGGCATAGTGGGTATGGCTACACCTTC
CAVRGHSGYGYTF
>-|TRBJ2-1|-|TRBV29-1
TGCAGCGCCCTAGACTACAATGAGCAGTTCTTC
CSALDYNEQFF
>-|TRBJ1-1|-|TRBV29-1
TGCAGCGTGCAGAATTCTGACACTGAAGCTTTCTTT
CSVQNSDTEAFF
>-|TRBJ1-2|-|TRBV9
TGTGCCAGCACCAGGAGGGGGGGGTCGGGCTATGGCTACACCTTC
CASTRRGGSGYGYTF
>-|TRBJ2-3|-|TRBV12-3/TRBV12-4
TGTGCCAGCAGCAATCCTAGAGGTGCGGCGCGGGTGGCAGATACGCAGTATTTT
CASSNPRGAARVADTQYF
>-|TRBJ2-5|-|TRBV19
TGTGCCAGTGAACAGTTTGAGACCCAGTACTTC
CASEQFETQYF
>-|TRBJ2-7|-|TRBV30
TGTGCCTGGAACCGAGCCAACTACGAGCAGTACTTC
CAWNRANYEQYF
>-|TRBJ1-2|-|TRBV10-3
TGTGCCATCAGTGAGTCGTCAGGAATCTATGGCTACACCTTC
CAISESSGIYGYTF
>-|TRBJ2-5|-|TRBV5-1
TGCGCCAGCAGCTTGGGGACGGGGATCCGGGAGACCCAGTACTTC
CASSLGTGIRETQYF
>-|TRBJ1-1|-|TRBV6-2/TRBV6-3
TGTGCCAGCAGTTACTCGAGGGGGTGGGACACTGAAGCTTTCTTT
CASSYSRGWDTEAFF
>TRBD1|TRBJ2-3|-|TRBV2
TGTGCCAGCAGGCCGGGACAGGGTTCAGATACGCAGTATTTT
CASRPGQGSDTQYF
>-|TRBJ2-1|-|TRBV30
TGTGCCTGGAGTTCGGGGAATAGGTACAATGAGCAGTTCTTC
CAWSSGNRYNEQFF
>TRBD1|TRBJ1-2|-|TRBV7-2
TGTGCCAGCAGCCAGGGACAGGGGGCCTATGGCTACACCTTC
CASSQGQGAYGYTF
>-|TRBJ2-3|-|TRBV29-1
TGCAGCGTTGCCTTCACGCTAGCAGATACGCAGTATTTT
CSVAFTLADTQYF
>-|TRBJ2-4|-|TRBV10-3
TGTGCCACCGGGACGGACCTAGCCAAAAACATTCAGTACTTC
CATGTDLAKNIQYF
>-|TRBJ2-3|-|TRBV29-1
TGCAGCGCGACAGCGAAGGGGGTCACAGATACGCAGTATTTT
CSATAKGVTDTQYF
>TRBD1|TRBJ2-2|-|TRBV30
TGTGCGTTAAGGGGGCAGGGCACCGGGGAGCTGTTTTTT
CALRGQGTGELFF
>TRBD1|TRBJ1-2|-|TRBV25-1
TGTGCCAGCAACATGGGACAGGGGGATGGCTACACCTTC
CASNMGQGDGYTF
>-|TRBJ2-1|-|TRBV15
TGTGCCACCAGCAGAAACCTAGACAGGTATGAGCAGTTCTTC
CATSRNLDRYEQFF
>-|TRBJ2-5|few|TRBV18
TGTGCCAGCTCACCCAGGACCCAAGAGACCCAGTACTTC
CASSPRTQETQYF
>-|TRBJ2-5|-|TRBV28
TGTGCCAGCCAAGGGCTGCGGGCTTCCCAAGAGACCCAGTACTTC
CASQGLRASQETQYF
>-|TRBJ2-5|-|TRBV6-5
TGTGCCAGCAGTCCAGGGGATCAAGAGACCCAGTACTTC
CASSPGDQETQYF
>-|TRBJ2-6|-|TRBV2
TGTGCCAGCAGCCCTACCGATAGGGCCAACGTCCTGACTTTC
CASSPTDRANVLTF
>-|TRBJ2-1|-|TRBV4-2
TGTGCCAGCAGCCAAGATTGGCTAGCAGAGAACAATGAGCAGTTCTTC
CASSQDWLAENNEQFF
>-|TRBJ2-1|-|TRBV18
TGTGCCAGCTCAGGAGACAATCGCAACAATGAGCAGTTCTTC
CASSGDNRNNEQFF
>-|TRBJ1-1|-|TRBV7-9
TGTGCCAGCTCAGCTGAGGTGAACACTGAAGCTTTCTTT
CASSAEVNTEAFF
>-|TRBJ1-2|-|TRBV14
TGTGCCAGCAGCCAAGATCTATGGGCCGGCGGAGGCTACACCTTC
CASSQDLWAGGGYTF
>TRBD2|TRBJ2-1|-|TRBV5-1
TGCGCCAGCAGCTTGGCCCAAGCGGGAGGGGGCTCTAAGGAGCAGTTCTTC
CASSLAQAGGGSKEQFF